The T cell receptor beta chain described here comes from a study of beta chain features in type 1 diabetes. Study-wide results and limits: Patients with Type 1 diabetes showed moderately but significantly shorter TCRB CDR3s in all four CD4+ subsets. HLA effects on TCRB rearrangement stayed unresolved here.

This CDR3 is built from 14 residues. Germline-derived CDR1 and CDR2 are MNHNS and SASEGT. The investigators reverse transcribed all of the isolated RNA, so they sequenced expressed TCRB transcripts. Assay: immunoSEQ multiplex PCR; the TCRdb copy retains only in-frame clones and omits some. The table records tens of thousands of clones, roughly 49% of them present only once. A word on this clone: Its antigen is not known. Sequence at one end of the junction differs from germline and may be a read error.

The chain links TRBV6-1 to TRBJ2-4, with D possibly TRBD1 on 5 matching bases. The sequenced material came from Tregs from blood. The TCR originated in a woman between 18 and 29 years old in good health. The CDR3 DNA follows: TGTGCCAGCAGTGACGCCCAGGGCGTAATAGGCTGGCACTTC. Encoded protein: CASSDAQGVIGWHF.